This T cell receptor (beta chain) was captured by sequencing in a study of T cell responses to AZD1222 COVID-19 vaccine. Study-wide context: Second-dose intervals near 4 or 12 weeks were combined.

Assay: immunoSEQ multiplex PCR; the TCRdb copy retains only in-frame clones and omits some. This table holds roughly 100,000 clones, around 94% found once. V was clipped by 8 bases and J by 5 bases; unmatched bases: 3. The CDR3 is 13 residues long. This receptor was identified in an adult in good health. The chain recombines TRBV12-3 or TRBV12-4 with TRBJ1-6; TRBD1 aligns across 7 bases. The specimen was peripheral blood, collected on day 0 of AZD1222 vaccination. The CDR3 nucleotides are TGTGCCAGCCGGGACAGCAATAATTCACCCCTCCACTTT. This codes for CASRDSNNSPLHF.